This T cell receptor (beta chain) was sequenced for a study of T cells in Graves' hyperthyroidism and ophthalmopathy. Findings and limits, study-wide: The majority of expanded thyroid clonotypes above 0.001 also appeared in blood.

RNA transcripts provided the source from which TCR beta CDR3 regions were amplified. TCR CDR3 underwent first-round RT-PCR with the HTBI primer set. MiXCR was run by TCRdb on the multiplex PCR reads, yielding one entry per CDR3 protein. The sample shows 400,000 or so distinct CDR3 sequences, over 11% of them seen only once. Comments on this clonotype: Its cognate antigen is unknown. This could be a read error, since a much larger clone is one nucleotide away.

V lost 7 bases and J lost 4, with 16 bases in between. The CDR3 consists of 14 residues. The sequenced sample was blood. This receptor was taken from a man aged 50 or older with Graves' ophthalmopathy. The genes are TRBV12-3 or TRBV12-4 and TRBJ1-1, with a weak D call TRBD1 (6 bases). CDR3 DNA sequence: TGTGCCAGCACCTTGGGTATAGGGGGCACTGAAGCTTTCTTT. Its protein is CASTLGIGGTEAFF.